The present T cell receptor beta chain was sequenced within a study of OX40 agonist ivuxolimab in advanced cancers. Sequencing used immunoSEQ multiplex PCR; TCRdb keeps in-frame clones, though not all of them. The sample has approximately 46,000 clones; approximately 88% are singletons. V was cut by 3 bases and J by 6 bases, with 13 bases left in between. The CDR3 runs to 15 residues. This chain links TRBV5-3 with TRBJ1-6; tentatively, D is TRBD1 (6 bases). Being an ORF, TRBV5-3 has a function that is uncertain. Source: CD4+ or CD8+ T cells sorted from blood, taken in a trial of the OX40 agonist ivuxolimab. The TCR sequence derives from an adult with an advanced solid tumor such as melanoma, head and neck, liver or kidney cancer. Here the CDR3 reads CARSSPTGSNSPLHF. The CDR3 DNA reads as TGTGCCAGAAGCTCACCTACAGGGAGTAATTCACCCCTCCACTTT.